The T cell receptor beta chain under discussion was sequenced for a study of Graves' ophthalmopathy and Graves' hyperthyroidism. Scientists amplified the TCR beta CDR3 regions from RNA transcripts. HTBI primers were employed in first-round RT-PCR, then a second-round multiplex PCR followed. TCRdb analysed the multiplex PCR reads with MiXCR anew, one entry per CDR3 protein. The top ten hold roughly 8.9% of the sample, which has 150,000 to 200,000 distinct CDR3 sequences, under 45% seen once. Germline values: CDR1 MDHEN, CDR2 SYDVKM. The junction had 3 bases not matched to a gene; V was cut back by 7 bases and J by 8 bases. The length of the CDR3 is 11 residues.

The receptor's source is a man under 40 with Graves' ophthalmopathy. The sequenced sample was peripheral blood. This chain connects TRBV28 to TRBJ1-1; 8 bases agree with TRBD1. The CDR3 sequence is CASIGDREAFF. CDR3 DNA sequence: TGTGCCAGCATCGGGGACAGGGAAGCTTTCTTT.